A single sample gave rise to the 23 T cell receptor beta chains below, sequenced in a study of blood T cell repertoires in COVID-19. TCRdb's copy holds only in-frame clones and misses some; the assay was immunoSEQ multiplex PCR. This sample carries just over 300,000 clones, about 85% of them seen once, and the ten largest clones take approximately 2.4%. Sequencing used peripheral blood. These receptors were taken from a man between 18 and 35 years old with active or convalescent COVID-19.

This CDR3 is CASRRTGSSYNEQFF. CDR3 coding DNA: TGTGCCAGCAGGCGAACAGGGAGCTCCTACAATGAGCAGTTCTTC. J is TRBJ2-1 and V is TRBV11-2; tentatively, D is TRBD1 (6 bases). V shed 6 bases and J shed 0 bases, with 12 bases lying between them. CDR3 size: 15 residues. Germline CDR1 is SGHAT and CDR2 is FQNNGV.

The CDR3 DNA sequence: TGTGCCAGCCAACGGGACAGGACCTCAACTAATGAAAAACTGTTTTTT. Translating gives CASQRDRTSTNEKLFF. The chain uses TRBV2 and TRBJ1-4; 8 nucleotides agree with TRBD1. The trim removed 8 bases at V and 0 bases at J, leaving 8 bases unmatched. CDR1 and CDR2 from the germline V gene are SNHLY and FYNNEI. The CDR3 is 16 residues long.

CDR3 residues: CASSPRQGGNEKLFF. The CDR3 DNA is TGTGCCAGCAGTCCTCGACAGGGGGGTAATGAAAAACTGTTTTTT. The rearrangement joins TRBV27 to TRBJ1-4, with 9 bases matching TRBD1. Trimming at V came to 5 bases and at J to 4 bases, leaving 5 bases not matched to a gene. Per the germline V gene, CDR1 is MNHEY and CDR2 is SMNVEV (reference sequence). CDR3 size: 15 residues.

The rearrangement joins TRBV5-6 to TRBJ1-5; D is uncertain. V lost 2 bases, J lost 2 bases, and 11 bases lay in between. In germline, CDR1 is SGHDT, CDR2 YYEEEE. The CDR3 runs to 15 residues. CDR3 DNA sequence: TGTGCCAGCAGCTTAAGAGGGTTCGGCAATCAGCCCCAGCATTTT. As protein: CASSLRGFGNQPQHF. Supplemented by reference TRBV5-6 and TRBJ1-5, the full variable domain reads DAGVTQSPTHLIKTRGQQVTLRCSPKSGHDTVSWYQQALGQGPQFIFQYYEEEERQRGNFPDRFSGHQFPNYSSELNVNALLLGDSALYLCASSLRGFGNQPQHFGDGTRLSIL.

Only a few counts were recorded for this clone. V usage is TRBV7-2 and J usage is TRBJ1-2, with 7 bases aligning to TRBD1. CDR3 length equals 14 residues. After removal of 4 bases from V and 4 bases from J, the junction contained 6 bases not matched to a gene. CDR1 is SGHTA and CDR2 is FQGNSA in the germline V gene. In DNA form, the CDR3 reads TGTGCCAGCAGCTCAACCGGACAGGCCTATGGCTACACCTTC. This sequence encodes CASSSTGQAYGYTF. The full variable domain, in which reference TRBV7-2 and TRBJ1-2 provide the parts outside the CDR3, is GAGVSQSPSNKVTEKGKDVELRCDPISGHTALYWYRQSLGQGLEFLIYFQGNSAPDKSGLPSDRFSAERTGGSVSTLTIQRTQQEDSAVYLCASSSTGQAYGYTFGSGTRLTVV.

V is TRBV28 and J is TRBJ1-1; 11 bases are a match to TRBD1. J lost 2 bases, V lost 4 bases, and 0 bases had no gene match. Germline-derived CDR1 and CDR2 are MDHEN and SYDVKM. The CDR3 spans 14 residues. The CDR3: CASSWTGGNTEAFF. CDR3 bases: TGTGCCAGCAGTTGGACAGGGGGCAACACTGAAGCTTTCTTT.

This clone was recorded a few times. The J gene is TRBJ1-3, the V gene TRBV19, with D perhaps matching TRBD1 (5 bases). The CDR3 sequence is 13 residues long. V dropped 7 bases and J dropped 4 bases, with 11 bases sitting between them. Germline CDR1 LNHDA, CDR2 SQIVND (reference sequence). The CDR3 DNA sequence: TGTGCCAGTACCCAGACAGAGGGAAACACCATATATTTT. Encoded protein: CASTQTEGNTIYF. Combining the CDR3 with reference TRBV19 and TRBJ1-3 gives the whole variable domain DGGITQSPKYLFRKEGQNVTLSCEQNLNHDAMYWYRQDPGQGLRLIYYSQIVNDFQKGDIAEGYSVSREKKESFPLTVTSAQKNPTAFYLCASTQTEGNTIYFGEGSWLTVV.

The V gene is TRBV24-1, the J gene TRBJ2-1; 12 nucleotides align to TRBD2. Germline V gene data show CDR1 as KGHDR and CDR2 as SFDVKD. This CDR3 spans 16 amino acids. V gave up 4 bases and J gave up 5 bases; unmatched junction bases: 5. Here the CDR3 reads CATSESSGGAHNEQFF. In nucleotides, the CDR3 is TGTGCCACCAGTGAATCTAGCGGGGGGGCCCACAATGAGCAGTTCTTC.

The chain uses TRBV19 and TRBJ1-4; D is undetermined. This CDR3 region has 16 residues. The V gene lost 5 bases and the J gene lost 7 bases, with 20 bases spanning the gap. The germline CDR1 and CDR2 sequences are LNHDA and SQIVND (reference sequence). The CDR3 sequence is CASSRGKASWAEKLFF. As DNA, the CDR3 is TGTGCCAGTAGTCGGGGTAAAGCGTCCTGGGCTGAAAAACTGTTTTTT.

The chain uses TRBV5-1 and TRBJ2-5; TRBD1 is a possible D gene (6 bases). This CDR3 contains 13 residues. The V and J ends lost 7 bases and 0 bases respectively, with 10 bases between them. Germline CDR1 is SGHRS and CDR2 is YFSETQ. For the CDR3, the DNA is TGCGCCAGCCACAGGGAGTACCAAGAGACCCAGTACTTC. Translated, it gives CASHREYQETQYF.

The chain couples TRBV4-1 to TRBJ2-1, with TRBD1 matching 11 bases. This CDR3 is built from 15 residues. Germline V CDR1 and CDR2: MGHRA, YSYEKL. J gave up 6 bases and V 0 bases, and 1 base lay outside the gene matches. The CDR3: CASSQEGTGGNEQFF. DNA for the CDR3: TGCGCCAGCAGCCAAGAAGGGACAGGGGGCAATGAGCAGTTCTTC.

The chain employs TRBV12-3 or TRBV12-4 and TRBJ2-3; tentatively, D is TRBD1 (6 bases). V was clipped by 5 bases and J by 4 bases, with 10 bases between them. This CDR3 spans 13 amino acids. The CDR3 sequence: CASSIQGSDTQYF. In DNA form, the CDR3 reads TGTGCCAGCAGTATACAGGGTTCAGATACGCAGTATTTT.

This chain joins TRBV5-1 and TRBJ2-2, with 7 positions matching TRBD1. This CDR3 spans 15 amino acids. CDR1 is SGHRS, CDR2 YFSETQ, per germline. After removal of 4 bases from V and 0 bases from J, the junction contained 3 bases not matched to a gene. The CDR3 is CASSRDSTNTGELFF. The CDR3 coding sequence is TGCGCCAGCAGCCGGGACAGCACGAACACCGGGGAGCTGTTTTTT. Full variable domain (remainder filled in from reference TRBV5-1 and TRBJ2-2): KAGVTQTPRYLIKTRGQQVTLSCSPISGHRSVSWYQQTPGQGLQFLFEYFSETQRNKGNFPGRFSGRQFSNSRSEMNVSTLELGDSALYLCASSRDSTNTGELFFGEGSRLTVL.

This rearrangement joins TRBV9 to TRBJ2-7; 8 bases are a match to TRBD2. V lost 4 bases to trimming and J lost 6 bases; unmatched junction nucleotides: 6. The CDR3 is 13 residues long. The germline V gene has CDR1 SGDLS and CDR2 YYNGEE. The CDR3 here is CASSRGLGSEQYF. DNA of the CDR3: TGTGCCAGCAGCCGGGGACTAGGTAGCGAGCAGTACTTC.

The V call is TRBV19, the J call TRBJ1-2; 9 nucleotides line up with TRBD1. V was clipped by 1 base and J by 3 bases; unmatched bases: 6. CDR1 is LNHDA and CDR2 is SQIVND in the germline V gene (reference sequence). The CDR3 totals 16 residues. Written as DNA, the CDR3 is TGTGCCAGTAGTATAGCCCCGACAGGGGGTGACTATGGCTACACCTTC. Translating gives CASSIAPTGGDYGYTF.

About this clone: The sample carries other DNA sequences with the same CDR3. This chain uses TRBV5-1 with TRBJ1-2; D uncertain. Germline V gene sequence: CDR1 SGHRS, CDR2 YFSETQ. This CDR3 contains 12 residues. V gave up 4 bases and J gave up 5 bases, with 9 bases separating them. CDR3 region: CASSPRGYGYTF. Here the CDR3 DNA reads TGCGCCAGCAGCCCGCGGGGATATGGCTACACCTTC.

The V gene is TRBV5-4, the J gene TRBJ2-1; D is unresolved. Trimming removed 2 bases from V and 0 bases from J, with 6 bases in between. Germline V CDR1 and CDR2: SGHNT, YYREEE (reference sequence). This CDR3 spans 14 amino acids. CDR3 loop: CASSFGSSYNEQFF. CDR3 bases: TGTGCCAGCAGCTTTGGCAGCTCCTACAATGAGCAGTTCTTC.

The chain has TRBV5-4 and TRBJ1-4; possible D gene TRBD1, 6 bases. The CDR3 runs to 16 residues. V was pared by 0 bases and J by 5 bases, with 14 bases between. CDR1 and CDR2 from the germline V gene are SGHNT and YYREEE (reference sequence). CDR3 bases: TGTGCCAGCAGCTTGGCCACAGGGAGCACAAATGAAAAACTGTTTTTT. It specifies CASSLATGSTNEKLFF. The full variable domain, with the rest looked up from reference TRBV5-4 and TRBJ1-4, is ETGVTQSPTHLIKTRGQQVTLRCSSQSGHNTVSWYQQALGQGPQFIFQYYREEENGRGNFPPRFSGLQFPNYSSELNVNALELDDSALYLCASSLATGSTNEKLFFGSGTQLSVL.

The chain has TRBV2 and TRBJ1-5; D remains unclear. The CDR3 is 13 amino acids. V gave up 4 bases and J gave up 7 bases, with 11 bases separating them. Germline loops: CDR1 SNHLY, CDR2 FYNNEI. The CDR3 DNA reads as TGTGCCAGCAGTGCCGGATCAGGACAGCCCCAGCATTTT. Amino acids: CASSAGSGQPQHF.

The chain employs TRBV15 and TRBJ1-5, with D possibly TRBD1 on 5 matching bases. V lost 3 bases, J lost 5 bases, and 11 bases lay in between. The CDR3 sequence is 14 residues long. Germline V CDR1 and CDR2: LNHNV, YYDKDF (reference sequence). CDR3 protein: CATSRPLTDQPQHF. As DNA, the CDR3 is TGTGCCACCAGCAGGCCGCTGACAGATCAGCCCCAGCATTTT. Using reference TRBV15 and TRBJ1-5 for the parts outside the CDR3, the full variable domain is DAMVIQNPRYQVTQFGKPVTLSCSQTLNHNVMYWYQQKSSQAPKLLFHYYDKDFNNEADTPDNFQSRRPNTSFCFLDIRSPGLGDTAMYLCATSRPLTDQPQHFGDGTRLSIL.

This clone appeared a single time. The J gene is TRBJ2-7, the V gene TRBV6-1; 7 nucleotides match TRBD1. Trimming took 3 bases from V and 4 from J; bases not matched to a gene: 6. The length of the CDR3 is 14 residues. Germline V gene lookup returns CDR1 MNHNS and CDR2 SASEGT. CDR3 sequence reads: CASSDGRGSYEQYF. The CDR3 DNA follows: TGTGCCAGCAGTGACGGCAGGGGGTCTTACGAGCAGTACTTC.

The J gene is TRBJ2-1, the V gene TRBV25-1; maybe TRBD2 (6 bases). The CDR3 covers 12 residues. V was shortened by 6 bases and J by 12 bases, with 15 bases between the two germline ends. Germline values: CDR1 MGHDK, CDR2 SYGVNS. The CDR3 is CASRTNSGGQFF. The CDR3 DNA sequence: TGTGCCAGCAGAACGAATAGCGGCGGGCAGTTCTTC.

The V gene is TRBV25-1, the J gene TRBJ2-1; D uncertain. The germline gives CDR1 MGHDK, CDR2 SYGVNS. The V gene lost 4 bases and the J gene lost 6 bases, with 4 bases spanning the gap. This CDR3 is built from 11 residues. CDR3 sequence reads: CASSAINEQFF. CDR3 sequence (DNA): TGTGCCAGCAGTGCCATCAATGAGCAGTTCTTC.